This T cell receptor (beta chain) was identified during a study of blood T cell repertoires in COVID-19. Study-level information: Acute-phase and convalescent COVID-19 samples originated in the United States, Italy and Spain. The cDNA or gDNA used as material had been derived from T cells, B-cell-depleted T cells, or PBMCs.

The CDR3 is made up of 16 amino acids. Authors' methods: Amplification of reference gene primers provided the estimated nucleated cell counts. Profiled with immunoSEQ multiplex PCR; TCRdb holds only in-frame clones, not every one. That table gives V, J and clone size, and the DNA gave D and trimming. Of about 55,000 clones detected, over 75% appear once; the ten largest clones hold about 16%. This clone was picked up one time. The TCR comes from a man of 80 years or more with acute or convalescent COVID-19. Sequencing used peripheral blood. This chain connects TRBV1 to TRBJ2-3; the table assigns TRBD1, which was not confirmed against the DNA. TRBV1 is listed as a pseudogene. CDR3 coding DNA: TGCACCAGCAGCCAAGGCGGACAGGGTAGCACAGATACGCAGTATTTT. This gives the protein CTSSQGGQGSTDTQYF.